This TCR beta chain was obtained from a study of blood T cell repertoires in COVID-19 (dated by TCRdb to the early 2020s). Background on the whole study: Samples covering the acute and convalescent phases of COVID-19 were provided by collaborators in the United States, Italy and Spain. The repertoires were released in a freely available public database intended as a resource for research on the immune response to SARS-CoV-2. The samples were drawn from two sources: the first 160 participants of the ongoing ImmuneRACE study, and 1,200 or so subjects contributed by 6 global collaborators. The dataset comprised deeply sampled blood TCRbeta repertoires from subjects exposed to, actively infected with, or recovered from COVID-19. The prospective study material was composed of cDNA or gDNA derived from T cells, B-cell-depleted T cells, or PBMCs. The sample metadata nearly always contained a de-identified subject ID, COVID-19 status, age in years and sex. Where HLA class I and class II types were available, the types were taken from metadata supplied by the sample provider, not from assay-based typing.

TCRbeta CDR3 regions were amplified from genomic DNA using the immunoSEQ Assay, a bias-controlled multiplex PCR. For the original study's pipeline: Nucleated cell counts per sample were estimated from amplification of reference gene primers within the assay. To quantify the absolute abundance of each unique TCRbeta CDR3 rearrangement, sequence reads were collapsed and filtered. For each sample, productive Simpson clonality was calculated as the square root of Simpson's diversity index across productive rearrangements. TCRdb mirrors the immuneACCESS table, restricted to in-frame sequences. Some clones are absent from its copies; in checked studies, under half trace to an unresolved V gene, and the reason for the others is unknown. The V and J calls and clone size come from that table; D and trimming were worked out from the DNA. This sample lists about 54,000 clones; around 86% were detected once. Over 7.5% of the sample belongs to the ten largest clones.

Whole blood was collected in K2EDTA tubes by collaborating institutions according to the institutions' own protocols. For TCRbeta analysis, collaborator samples were shipped as frozen whole blood, as isolated PBMCs, or as DNA extracted from either sample type. In the germline V gene (reference sequence), CDR1 corresponds to MNHEY and CDR2 to SMNVEV. The CDR3 runs 15 residues from the cysteine to the phenylalanine. Only CDR3 DNA remains: 45 bases, in frame from the first base. Germline trimming amounts to 6 bases on V and 3 bases on J, with 8 as the count of junction bases outside the gene matches. Points on this clone: What antigen it recognizes has not been identified. The record has no base qualities; no much larger clone is one base away.

General conclusions and limits of the study: The amount of clinical and demographic metadata varied by source and participant and was provided uncurated.

The sample comprised peripheral blood. This TCR was recovered from a man aged 45-60 years with active COVID-19. The sequence joins TRBV27 to TRBJ2-3; 8 central bases correspond to TRBD1. The encoded CDR3 is CASSRGQPGTDTQYF. The bases are TGTGCCAGCAGCAGGGGGCAACCAGGGACAGATACGCAGTATTTT.